Below are 7 T cell receptor beta chains sequenced from a single sample in a study of T cell repertoires in cytomegalovirus infection. From the reads, TCRdb called clonotypes with MiXCR, one entry per CDR3 protein. The data contain more than 75,000 distinct CDR3 sequences, roughly 3.7% of them singletons. The sequenced sample consisted of PBMCs. The receptors were sampled from a human donor in good health (CMV status not recorded). Some clones in this sample may be carry-over from other donors' samples.

At least ten counts were recorded for this clonotype. The rearrangement joins TRBV19 to TRBJ1-5, with D perhaps matching TRBD1 (5 bases). CDR3 length: 18 residues. Germline loops: CDR1 LNHDA, CDR2 SQIVND (reference sequence). The ends were cut back, 3 bases at V and 6 bases at J, with 24 bases in the middle. The CDR3 loop reads CASSMCKGFEGWCQPQHF. The CDR3 coding sequence is TGTGCCAGTAGTATGTGTAAGGGCTTCGAGGGGTGGTGTCAGCCCCAGCATTTT.

There are many counts of this clonotype. This chain connects TRBV20-1 to TRBJ2-1; a possible D gene is TRBD2 (6 bases). The germline CDR1 and CDR2 sequences are DFQATT and SNEGSKA (reference sequence). V was shortened by 4 bases and J by 10 bases, with 23 bases between the two germline ends. The CDR3 has 15 amino acids. This CDR3 is CSAKVRDSHSHEQFF. CDR3 nucleotide sequence: TGCAGTGCTAAAGTACGGGACTCTCATTCCCACGAGCAGTTCTTC.

This clonotype was counted many times. The rearrangement uses TRBV7-9 and TRBJ2-2, with a tentative D call TRBD1 (5 bases). V gave up 11 bases and J gave up 4 bases, with 20 bases separating them. The germline gives CDR1 SEHNR, CDR2 FQNEAQ (reference sequence). This CDR3 has 15 amino acids. Here the CDR3 DNA reads TGTGCCGACGACGAGCCCAGGGCTTTCACCGGGGAGCTGTTTTTT. Translating gives CADDEPRAFTGELFF.

There are many counts of this clonotype. This chain connects TRBV12-3 or TRBV12-4 to TRBJ2-1; 8 nucleotides match TRBD2. V trimming: 3 bases; J trimming: 6 bases; junction bases outside the gene matches: 4. This CDR3 is built from 14 residues. The CDR3 reads CASSFGTRLNEQFF. CDR3 nucleotide sequence: TGTGCCAGCAGTTTTGGGACTAGACTCAATGAGCAGTTCTTC.

This clonotype was detected many times. The chain links TRBV7-2 to TRBJ2-1; 7 bases line up with TRBD1. Trimming cost V 6 bases and J 8 bases; bases outside gene matches: 10. Germline V gene data show CDR1 as SGHTA and CDR2 as FQGNSA. The CDR3 sequence is 14 residues long. CDR3 DNA: TGTGCCAGCAGATTTAGACAGGGTAGCCATGAGCAGTTCTTC. Its protein product is CASRFRQGSHEQFF. The whole variable domain, filled in from reference TRBV7-2 and TRBJ2-1, reads GAGVSQSPSNKVTEKGKDVELRCDPISGHTALYWYRQSLGQGLEFLIYFQGNSAPDKSGLPSDRFSAERTGGSVSTLTIQRTQQEDSAVYLCASRFRQGSHEQFFGPGTRLTVL.

There are many counts of this clonotype. V gene TRBV28 combines with J gene TRBJ2-3; 7 positions match TRBD1. The CDR3 is made up of 14 amino acids. Germline lookup yields CDR1 MDHEN and CDR2 SYDVKM. V shed 5 bases and J 2 bases; nucleotides not matched to a gene: 4. The CDR3 coding sequence is TGTGCCAGCAGTGAGGGGGCGACCACAGATACGCAGTATTTT. This translates into CASSEGATTDTQYF. The full variable domain, rest sourced from reference TRBV28 and TRBJ2-3, is DVKVTQSSRYLVKRTGEKVFLECVQDMDHENMFWYRQDPGLGLRLIYFSYDVKMKEKGDIPEGYSVSREKKERFSLILESASTNQTSMYLCASSEGATTDTQYFGPGTRLTVL.

This clonotype came up many times. Here the CDR3 reads CAISAVGTDTQYF. The CDR3 coding sequence is TGTGCCATCAGTGCCGTTGGCACAGATACGCAGTATTTT. V and J are TRBV10-3 and TRBJ2-3; D not resolved. V lost 4 bases and J lost 1, with 6 bases in between. Germline lookup yields CDR1 ENHRY and CDR2 SYGVKD. This CDR3 contains 13 residues.